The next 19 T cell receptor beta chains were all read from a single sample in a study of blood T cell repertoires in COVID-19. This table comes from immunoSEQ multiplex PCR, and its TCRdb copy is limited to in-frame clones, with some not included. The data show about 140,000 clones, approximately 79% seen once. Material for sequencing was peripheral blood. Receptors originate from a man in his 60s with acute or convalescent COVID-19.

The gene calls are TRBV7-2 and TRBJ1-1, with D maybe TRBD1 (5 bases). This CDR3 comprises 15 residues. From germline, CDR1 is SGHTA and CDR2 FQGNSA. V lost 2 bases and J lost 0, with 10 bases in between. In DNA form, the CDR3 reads TGTGCCAGCAGCTTAAATGGCAGGGTGAACACTGAAGCTTTCTTT. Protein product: CASSLNGRVNTEAFF.

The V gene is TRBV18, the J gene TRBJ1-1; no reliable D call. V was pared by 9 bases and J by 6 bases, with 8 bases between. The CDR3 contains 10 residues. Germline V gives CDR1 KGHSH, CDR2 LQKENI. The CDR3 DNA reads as TGTGCCAGTCGAGGTCCTGAAGCTTTCTTT. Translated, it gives CASRGPEAFF.

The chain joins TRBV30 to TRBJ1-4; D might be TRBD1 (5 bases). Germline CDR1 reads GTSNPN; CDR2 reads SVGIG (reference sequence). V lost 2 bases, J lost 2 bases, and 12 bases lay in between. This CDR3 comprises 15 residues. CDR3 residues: CAWSTGGRTNEKLFF. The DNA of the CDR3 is TGTGCCTGGAGTACCGGGGGGAGGACTAATGAAAAACTGTTTTTT. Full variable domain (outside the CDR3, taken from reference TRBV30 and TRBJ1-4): SQTIHQWPATLVQPVGSPLSLECTVEGTSNPNLYWYRQAAGRGLQLLFYSVGIGQISSEVPQNLSASRPQDRQFILSSKKLLLSDSGFYLCAWSTGGRTNEKLFFGSGTQLSVL.

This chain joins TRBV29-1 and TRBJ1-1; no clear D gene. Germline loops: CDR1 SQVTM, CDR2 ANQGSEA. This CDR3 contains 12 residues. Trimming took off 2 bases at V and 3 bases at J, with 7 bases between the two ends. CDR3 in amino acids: CSVEHRYTEAFF. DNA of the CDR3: TGCAGCGTTGAACACAGATACACTGAAGCTTTCTTT.

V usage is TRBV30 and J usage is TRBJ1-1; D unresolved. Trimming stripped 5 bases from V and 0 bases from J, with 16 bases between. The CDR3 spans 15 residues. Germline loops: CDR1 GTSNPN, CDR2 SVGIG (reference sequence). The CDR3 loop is CAWGGRQWLNTEAFF. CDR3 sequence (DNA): TGTGCCTGGGGTGGAAGACAATGGTTGAACACTGAAGCTTTCTTT.

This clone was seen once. The CDR3: CASSFLQNPYEQYF. For the CDR3, the DNA is TGTGCCAGCAGCTTTTTACAGAATCCTTACGAGCAGTACTTC. V is TRBV5-5 and J is TRBJ2-7; D unclear. V lost 2 bases to trimming and J lost 4 bases, with 13 bases between them. This CDR3 is built from 14 residues. Germline CDR1 SGHKS, CDR2 YYEKEE (reference sequence).

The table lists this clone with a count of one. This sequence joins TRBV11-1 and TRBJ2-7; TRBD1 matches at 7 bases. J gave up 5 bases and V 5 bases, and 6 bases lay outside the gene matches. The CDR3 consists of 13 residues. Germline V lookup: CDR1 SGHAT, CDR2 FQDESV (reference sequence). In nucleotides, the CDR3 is TGTGCCAGCAGCCTAGACAGGGCCCACGAGCAGTACTTC. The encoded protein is CASSLDRAHEQYF.

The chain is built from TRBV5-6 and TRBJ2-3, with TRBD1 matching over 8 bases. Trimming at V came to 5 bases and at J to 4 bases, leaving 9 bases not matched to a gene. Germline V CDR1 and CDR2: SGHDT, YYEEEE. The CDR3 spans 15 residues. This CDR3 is CASSRRQGSPDTQYF. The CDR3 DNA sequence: TGTGCCAGCAGTCGTAGACAGGGGAGCCCAGATACGCAGTATTTT.

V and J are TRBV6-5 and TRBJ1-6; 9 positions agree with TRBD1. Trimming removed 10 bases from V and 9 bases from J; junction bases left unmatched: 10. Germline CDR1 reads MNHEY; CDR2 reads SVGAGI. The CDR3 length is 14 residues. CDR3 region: CATQADRGGSPLHF. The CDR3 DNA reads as TGTGCCACCCAGGCGGACAGGGGAGGTTCACCCCTCCACTTT.

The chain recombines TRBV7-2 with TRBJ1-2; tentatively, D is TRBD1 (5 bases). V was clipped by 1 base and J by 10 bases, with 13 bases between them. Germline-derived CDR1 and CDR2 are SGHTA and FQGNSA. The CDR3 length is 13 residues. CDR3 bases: TGTGCCAGCAGCTTAGGGGCAGGGAGGGACTACACCTTC. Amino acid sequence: CASSLGAGRDYTF. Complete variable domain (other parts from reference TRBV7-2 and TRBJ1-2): GAGVSQSPSNKVTEKGKDVELRCDPISGHTALYWYRQSLGQGLEFLIYFQGNSAPDKSGLPSDRFSAERTGGSVSTLTIQRTQQEDSAVYLCASSLGAGRDYTFGSGTRLTVV.

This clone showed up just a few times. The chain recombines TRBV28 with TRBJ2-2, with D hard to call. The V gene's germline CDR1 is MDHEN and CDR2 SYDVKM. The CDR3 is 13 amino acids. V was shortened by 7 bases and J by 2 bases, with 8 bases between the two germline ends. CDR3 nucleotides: TGTGCCAGCAATCACAGAAACACCGGGGAGCTGTTTTTT. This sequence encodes CASNHRNTGELFF.

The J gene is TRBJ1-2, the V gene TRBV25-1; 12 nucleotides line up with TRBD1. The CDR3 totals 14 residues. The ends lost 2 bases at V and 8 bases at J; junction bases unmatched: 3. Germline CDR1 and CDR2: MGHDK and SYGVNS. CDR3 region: CASSEGTGGGGYTF. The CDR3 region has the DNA TGTGCCAGCAGTGAAGGGACAGGGGGCGGGGGCTACACCTTC.

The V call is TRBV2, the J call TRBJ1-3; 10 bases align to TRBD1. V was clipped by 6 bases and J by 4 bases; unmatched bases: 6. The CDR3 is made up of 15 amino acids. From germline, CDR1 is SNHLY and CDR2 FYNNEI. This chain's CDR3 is CASRRGQGSGNTIYF. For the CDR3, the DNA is TGTGCCAGCAGGCGGGGACAGGGGTCCGGAAACACCATATATTTT. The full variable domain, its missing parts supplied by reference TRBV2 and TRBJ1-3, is EPEVTQTPSHQVTQMGQEVILRCVPISNHLYFYWYRQILGQKVEFLVSFYNNEISEKSEIFDDQFSVERPDGSNFTLKIRSTKLEDSAMYFCASRRGQGSGNTIYFGEGSWLTVV.

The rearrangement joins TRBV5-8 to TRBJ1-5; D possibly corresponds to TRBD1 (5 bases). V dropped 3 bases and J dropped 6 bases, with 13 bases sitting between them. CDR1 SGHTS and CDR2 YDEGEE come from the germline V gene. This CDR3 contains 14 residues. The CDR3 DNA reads TGTGCCAGCAGCTGGGGGGGTAGCGGTCAGCCCCAGCATTTT. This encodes CASSWGGSGQPQHF.

CDR3: CASSYNEPEAFF. CDR3 DNA sequence: TGTGCCAGCAGTTACAACGAACCTGAAGCTTTCTTT. The chain is built from TRBV28 and TRBJ1-1, with unresolved D. Between the trimmed V and J ends, which lost 4 bases and 6 bases, there was a span of 9 bases. The CDR3 loop spans 12 amino acids. From germline, CDR1 is MDHEN and CDR2 SYDVKM.

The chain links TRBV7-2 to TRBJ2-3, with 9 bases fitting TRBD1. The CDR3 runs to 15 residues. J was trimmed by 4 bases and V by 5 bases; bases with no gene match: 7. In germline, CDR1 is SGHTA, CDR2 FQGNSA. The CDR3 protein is CASSLVGQGSDTQYF. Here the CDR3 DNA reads TGTGCCAGCAGCCTAGTCGGACAGGGGTCAGATACGCAGTATTTT.

CDR3 amino acids: CASSGQGVNNEKLFF. The CDR3 DNA reads as TGTGCCAGCAGCGGCCAGGGGGTGAATAATGAAAAACTGTTTTTT. The chain couples TRBV7-9 to TRBJ1-4, with 7 bases fitting TRBD1. CDR3 length: 15 residues. Unmatched junction bases numbered 7, after V lost 5 bases and J lost 4 bases. Germline CDR1 and CDR2: SEHNR and FQNEAQ (reference sequence).

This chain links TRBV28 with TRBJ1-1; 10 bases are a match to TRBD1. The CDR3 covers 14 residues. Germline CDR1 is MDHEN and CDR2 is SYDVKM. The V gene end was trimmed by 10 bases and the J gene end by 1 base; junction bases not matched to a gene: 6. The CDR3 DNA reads TGTGCCATCGTGACAGGGGGCAAGAACACTGAAGCTTTCTTT. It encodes CAIVTGGKNTEAFF.

In nucleotides, the CDR3 is TGTGCCATCCGGGGACAGCTTAATTCACCCCTCCACTTT. Residues: CAIRGQLNSPLHF. The rearrangement links TRBV28 to TRBJ1-6; TRBD1 agrees at 7 bases. CDR1 is MDHEN, CDR2 SYDVKM, per germline. Unmatched junction bases numbered 6, after V lost 10 bases and J lost 6 bases. The CDR3 contains 13 residues.